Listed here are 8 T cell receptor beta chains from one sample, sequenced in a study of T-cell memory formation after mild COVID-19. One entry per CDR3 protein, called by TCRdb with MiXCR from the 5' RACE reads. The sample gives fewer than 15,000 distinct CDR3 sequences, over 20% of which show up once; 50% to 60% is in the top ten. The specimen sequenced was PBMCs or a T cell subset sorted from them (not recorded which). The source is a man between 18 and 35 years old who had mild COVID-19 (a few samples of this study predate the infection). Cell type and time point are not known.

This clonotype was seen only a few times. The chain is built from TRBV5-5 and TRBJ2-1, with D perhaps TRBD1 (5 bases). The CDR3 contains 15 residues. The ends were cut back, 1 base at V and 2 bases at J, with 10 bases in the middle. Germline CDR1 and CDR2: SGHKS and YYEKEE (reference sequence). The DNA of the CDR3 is TGTGCCAGCAGCTTGTACAGGAGCCCCTACAATGAGCAGTTCTTC. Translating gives CASSLYRSPYNEQFF.

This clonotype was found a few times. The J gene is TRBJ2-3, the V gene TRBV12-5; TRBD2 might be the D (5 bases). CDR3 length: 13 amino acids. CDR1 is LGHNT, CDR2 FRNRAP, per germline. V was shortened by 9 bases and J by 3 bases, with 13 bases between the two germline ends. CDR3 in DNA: TGTGCTAGGAGGGATTCGATAACAGATACGCAGTATTTT. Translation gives CARRDSITDTQYF.

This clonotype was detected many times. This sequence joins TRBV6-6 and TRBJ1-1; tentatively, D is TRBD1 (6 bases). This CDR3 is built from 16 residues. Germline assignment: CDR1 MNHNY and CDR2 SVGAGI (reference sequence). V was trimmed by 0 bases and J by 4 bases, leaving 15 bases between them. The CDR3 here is CASSYSPGDWGTEAFF. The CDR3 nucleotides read TGTGCCAGCAGTTACTCCCCAGGGGACTGGGGCACTGAAGCTTTCTTT.

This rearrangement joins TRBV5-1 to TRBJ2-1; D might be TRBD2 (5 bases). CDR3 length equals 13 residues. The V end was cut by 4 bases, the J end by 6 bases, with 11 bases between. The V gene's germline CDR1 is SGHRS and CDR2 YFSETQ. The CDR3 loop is CASSDEGFNEQFF. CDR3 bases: TGCGCCAGCAGCGACGAGGGTTTCAATGAGCAGTTCTTC. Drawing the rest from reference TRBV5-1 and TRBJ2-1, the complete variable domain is KAGVTQTPRYLIKTRGQQVTLSCSPISGHRSVSWYQQTPGQGLQFLFEYFSETQRNKGNFPGRFSGRQFSNSRSEMNVSTLELGDSALYLCASSDEGFNEQFFGPGTRLTVL.

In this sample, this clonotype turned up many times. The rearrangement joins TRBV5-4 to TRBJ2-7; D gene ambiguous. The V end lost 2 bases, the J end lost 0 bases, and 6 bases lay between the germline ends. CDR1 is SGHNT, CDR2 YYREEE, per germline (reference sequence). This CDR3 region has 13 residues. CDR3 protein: CASSFSGSYEQYF. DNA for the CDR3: TGTGCCAGCAGCTTCTCTGGCTCCTACGAGCAGTACTTC.

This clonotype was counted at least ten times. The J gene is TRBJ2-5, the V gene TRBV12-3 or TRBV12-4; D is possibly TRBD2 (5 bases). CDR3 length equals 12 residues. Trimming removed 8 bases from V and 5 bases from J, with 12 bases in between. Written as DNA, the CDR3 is TGTGCCAGCTCCCAATCGGGGGAGACCCAGTACTTC. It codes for CASSQSGETQYF.

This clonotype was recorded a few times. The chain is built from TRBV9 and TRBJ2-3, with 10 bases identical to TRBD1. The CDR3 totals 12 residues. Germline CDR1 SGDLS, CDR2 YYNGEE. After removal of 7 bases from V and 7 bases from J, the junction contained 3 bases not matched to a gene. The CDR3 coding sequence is TGTGCCAGCGGGACAGGGGTTTATACGCAGTATTTT. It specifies CASGTGVYTQYF.

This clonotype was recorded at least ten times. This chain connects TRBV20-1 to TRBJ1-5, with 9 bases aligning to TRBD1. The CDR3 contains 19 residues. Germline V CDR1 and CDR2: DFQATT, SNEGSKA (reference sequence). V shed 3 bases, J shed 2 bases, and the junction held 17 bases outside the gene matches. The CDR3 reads CSARPLGQGPEVGNQPQHF. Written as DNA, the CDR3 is TGCAGTGCTAGGCCTTTAGGACAGGGGCCCGAGGTAGGCAATCAGCCCCAGCATTTT.